A single T cell receptor beta chain is shown here with its context. In this sample, this clone turned up a few times. Its specific antigen is unknown. No base qualities exist here, and no much larger clone lies one base off it. The data are from a study of shared clonotypes between healthy human individuals (dated by TCRdb to the early 2020s). Broadly, across the study: The cohort comprised a couple of women and a few men aged 18 to 49 years. Between about 0.85 and 8.9 billion PBMCs per donor were obtained by leukapheresis. Blood TCR repertoires of about five healthy adults were deeply sequenced to estimate repertoire size and the extent of clonotype sharing between individuals. To increase sequencing depth and limit assay-specific biases, different laboratories used diverse techniques to prepare libraries and sequence TCR repertoires. For each donor, CD4 naive and CD4 memory were each given three plates, CD8 naive was given two plates, and CD8 memory was given one plate.

Using the deep immunoSEQ assay, TCR CDR3 regions were amplified from genomic DNA by multiplex PCR. Extracted genomic DNA from each cell subset was distributed evenly across all wells of several immunoSEQ 96-well plates, and each plate was treated as a replicate. For sorted subsets, 150 to 200 ng genomic DNA, equal to 30,000 or so T cell genomes, was loaded into each replicate PCR. The purified libraries were quantified using a Qubit 3.0 fluorometer, sized with a Bioanalyzer 2100, and then quantified again using the KAPA Library Quantification kit. Every immunoSEQ 96-well plate was sequenced on a dedicated single-read 150-cycle Illumina NextSeq 550 flow cell. As for how the authors treated the data: Because only junctional sequences without quality scores were contained in the immunoSEQ output, filtering matching that applied to full-length reads could not be performed. To assign V/J genes and CDR3, sequences were annotated against IMGT germline references using PyIR, a Python wrapper for IgBLAST v1.9. Any read was removed if the V/J assignment was weak (E-value above 1e-6), the CDR3 was missing, or the read contained stop codons, out-of-frame junctions, or ambiguous translated residues. V3J clonotypes were defined as sequences sharing the same inferred V gene, J gene, and CDR3 amino acid sequence. Percentage overlap between repertoires was computed as shared unique clonotypes divided by the size of the smaller repertoire. Three approaches were used to assess repertoire richness: RTK rarefaction, the Chao1 estimator, and Recon v2.1 estimates of unobserved clonotypes. For all TCRbeta clonotypes obtained by the gDNA method from a few donors, generation probabilities were computed with OLGA. TCRdb obtained this table from immuneACCESS and retained in-frame rearrangements with V and J assigned. These tables miss some clones; where compared with another copy, unresolved V genes account for less than half of the shortfall, and the remainder is unexplained. The V and J calls and the clone size are those of that table, but D and trimming were determined from the DNA. This sample holds about 660,000 clones; approximately 74% were observed only once. Together, the top ten hold over 1.5% of the sample.

Broader findings and caveats from the paper: Larger estimated clonotype richness was generally found for naive subsets than for memory subsets. Even with the large sequencing depth, rarefaction of the sorted-subset datasets indicated that sequencing was incomplete. Across four donors, approximately 5% of naive CD4, approximately 3.5% of naive CD8, roughly 2.3% of memory CD4, and approximately 0.4% of memory CD8 clonotypes were shared. Sampling was restricted to blood, and TCR repertoires in tissues likely differ from the TCR repertoires found in blood. Pairwise subsampling led to the expectation that sequencing depth would affect the degree of clonotype sharing among donors. Because the study included only a small number of donors, the genetic and exposure-history diversity represented was limited. Higher generation probabilities were observed for clonotypes shared by all four sorted-subset donors than for non-shared clonotypes.

In the germline V gene, CDR1 corresponds to MDHEN and CDR2 to SYDVKM. The CDR3 has 13 amino acids, counting the end cysteine and phenylalanine. Only CDR3 DNA remains: 39 bases, in frame from the first base. V sheds 5 bases and J sheds 7 bases, leaving 12 bases between their ends. The donors were healthy, HIV-negative adults with no recently reported acute infections or vaccinations. Every donor was a Caucasian adult living in Nashville, Tennessee, USA. CD4+ T cells were enriched by magnetic negative selection; naive cells were then positively selected on CD45RA, and the negative fraction formed the memory subset. Blood was collected by leukapheresis, and PBMCs were isolated by Ficoll-Histopaque density gradient centrifugation and then cryopreserved in liquid nitrogen vapor phase. Analytical flow cytometry was used to check the purity and quantity of each magnetically sorted T cell population. Each sorted fraction had its genomic DNA isolated and then quantified by UV absorbance on a Nanodrop 2000c.

The clonotype originates from a woman in her thirties in good health. The V and J segments used are TRBV28 and TRBJ1-5; TRBD1 is a weak D gene call, 5 bases matching. Material for sequencing was memory CD4+ T cells sorted from blood. What the cell subset or site label conveys for this sample: CD45RA-negative fraction. The CDR3 reads CASSRDASQPQHF. The base sequence is TGTGCCAGCAGTCGGGACGCCAGCCAGCCCCAGCATTTT.